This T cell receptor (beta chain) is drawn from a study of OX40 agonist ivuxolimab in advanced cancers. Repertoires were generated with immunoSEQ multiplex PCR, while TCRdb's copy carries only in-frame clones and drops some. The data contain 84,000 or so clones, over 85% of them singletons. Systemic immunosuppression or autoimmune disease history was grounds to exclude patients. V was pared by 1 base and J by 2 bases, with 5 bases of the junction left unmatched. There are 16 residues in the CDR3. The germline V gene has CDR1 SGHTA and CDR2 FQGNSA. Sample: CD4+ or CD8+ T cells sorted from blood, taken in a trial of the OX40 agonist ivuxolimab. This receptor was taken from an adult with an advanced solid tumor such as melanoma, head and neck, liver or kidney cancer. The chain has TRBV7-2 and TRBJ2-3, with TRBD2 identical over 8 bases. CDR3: CASSLGAGGYTDTQYF. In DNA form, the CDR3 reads TGTGCCAGCAGCTTAGGCGCGGGGGGATACACAGATACGCAGTATTTT.